A selection of T cell receptor beta chains follows, all from one sample in a study of blood T cell repertoires in COVID-19. The repertoire was sequenced with immunoSEQ multiplex PCR; TCRdb's copy has only in-frame clones and lacks some. This table has 35,000 to 50,000 clones, over 80% appearing once. Sample: peripheral blood. The receptors were sampled from a woman older than 75 with acute or convalescent COVID-19. The CDR3 runs from the conserved cysteine through the conserved F or W. A D gene is named only where the DNA matches it firmly. Only some rows state a clone size, as once, few, many or a class for expanded clones.

TRBV7-2	-	-	TRBJ1-5	TGTGCCAGCAGCTTAGTAGGCGGAACCCAGCATTTT	CASSLVGGTQHF
TRBV9	-	-	TRBJ1-2	TGTGCCAGCAGCGTAGGACAGGACACTGGCTACACCTTC	CASSVGQDTGYTF
TRBV19	TRBD1	-	TRBJ1-5	TGTGCCAGTAGTATGGGACAGGGGGGGTACCAGCCCCAGCATTTT	CASSMGQGGYQPQHF
TRBV11-1	-	-	TRBJ1-2	TGTGCCAGCAGCCCCGGCCCAGGGGCGATCGACTATGGCTACACCTTC	CASSPGPGAIDYGYTF
TRBV5-1	TRBD1	-	TRBJ2-7	TGCGCCAGCAGCTCGACAGGGGGTGGAGAGCAGTACTTC	CASSSTGGGEQYF
TRBV29-1	TRBD2	-	TRBJ2-3	TGCAGCGTTGCAAGGGCGGCTAGCGGGCAAGATACGCAGTATTTT	CSVARAASGQDTQYF
TRBV18	-	few	TRBJ1-1	TGTGCCAGCTCACTACAGGGCGGGAACACTGAAGCTTTCTTT	CASSLQGGNTEAFF
TRBV6-5	TRBD1	-	TRBJ1-2	TGTGCCAGCAGCTCGACCGGGACAGAATACTATGGCTACACCTTC	CASSSTGTEYYGYTF
TRBV29-1	TRBD1	-	TRBJ2-7	TGCAGCGTTCCCCGGACAGGGGGAGAGCAGTACTTC	CSVPRTGGEQYF
TRBV24-1	-	-	TRBJ2-5	TGTGCCACCAGTAGCGGACAGCAAGAGACCCAGTACTTC	CATSSGQQETQYF
TRBV28	-	-	TRBJ1-4	TGTGCCAGCAGTTTAGTTCGGACTGCAGAAAAACTGTTTTTT	CASSLVRTAEKLFF
TRBV7-8	-	once	TRBJ1-2	TGTGCCAGCAGCCCTCGACAGAGAGATGGCTATGGCTACACCTTC	CASSPRQRDGYGYTF
TRBV7-2	-	-	TRBJ1-1	TGTGCCAGCAGCTTAGCGGTCAGGGATAGGGTTTCAACTGAAGCTTTCTTT	CASSLAVRDRVSTEAFF
TRBV3-1/TRBV3-2	-	-	TRBJ1-2	TGTGCCAGCAGCCCATTCCTGGGACTATCCTATGGCTACACCTTC	CASSPFLGLSYGYTF
TRBV5-1	TRBD1	-	TRBJ1-2	TGCGCCAGCAGCCCCATGCGGACAGGGGGCGGCTACACCTTC	CASSPMRTGGGYTF
TRBV10-3	-	-	TRBJ1-1	TGTGCCATCAGTGAGTCAGGGGGAGGGACTGAAGCTTTCTTT	CAISESGGGTEAFF
TRBV5-1	-	-	TRBJ1-3	TGCGCCAGCAGCTTGTTCAGTCGCTCTGGAAACACCATATATTTT	CASSLFSRSGNTIYF
TRBV5-4	-	-	TRBJ2-5	TGTGCCAGCCACGTGGGGGGGCCGGGGCAAGAGACCCAGTACTTC	CASHVGGPGQETQYF
TRBV4-2	-	-	TRBJ2-1	TGTGCCAGCAGCCAAGATACGGGGTCTCACTACAATGAGCAGTTCTTC	CASSQDTGSHYNEQFF
TRBV21-1	-	-	TRBJ2-5	TGTGCAGAAAAGAGGGACAGGATACAAGAGACCCGGTACTTC	CAEKRDRIQETRYF
TRBV3-1/TRBV3-2	-	-	TRBJ2-6	TGTGCCAGCAGCCCCCGACAGAGCTCTGGGGCCAACGTCCTGACTTTC	CASSPRQSSGANVLTF
TRBV5-1	-	-	TRBJ2-7	TGCGCCAGCAGCTTGGAAGGCGGATCCTACGAGCAGTACTTC	CASSLEGGSYEQYF
TRBV18	-	-	TRBJ1-2	TGTGCCAGCTCACCATCCCAAGCCAACTATGGCTACACCTTC	CASSPSQANYGYTF
TRBV10-3	-	-	TRBJ1-6	TGTGCCATCAGTGGGAGGGGAGATAATTCACCCCTCCACTTT	CAISGRGDNSPLHF
TRBV6-2/TRBV6-3	TRBD2	once	TRBJ2-7	TGTGCCAGCAGTTACCTGGGGGGGACCTACGAGCAGTACTTC	CASSYLGGTYEQYF
TRBV5-1	TRBD1	-	TRBJ1-1	TGCGCCAGCAGCTCTCAGGGGGACACTGAAGCTTTCTTT	CASSSQGDTEAFF
TRBV30	TRBD2	-	TRBJ2-2	TGTGCCTGGACCCTCACCCGCGGGGGGTACACCGGGGAGCTGTTTTTT	CAWTLTRGGYTGELFF
TRBV11-2	-	-	TRBJ1-4	TGTGCCAGCAGAACTAGACAGGCAACGGAAAAACTGTTTTTT	CASRTRQATEKLFF
TRBV13	TRBD1	-	TRBJ1-2	TGTGCCAGCAGCTGGGACAGTGGTTATGGCTACACCTTC	CASSWDSGYGYTF
TRBV20-1	TRBD2	-	TRBJ2-5	TGCAGTGCTAGTGGCGGGGGGCAAGAGACCCAGTACTTC	CSASGGGQETQYF
TRBV19	TRBD1	-	TRBJ1-5	TGTGCCAGTAGTCCCGGACAGGGCTCAAATCAGCCCCAGCATTTT	CASSPGQGSNQPQHF
TRBV7-2	TRBD1	-	TRBJ1-2	TGTGCCAGCAGCATTAATGACAGGGCCGGCTACACCTTC	CASSINDRAGYTF
TRBV7-8	TRBD1	-	TRBJ1-2	TGTGCCAGCTCGGGACAGGACCAATATGGCTACACCTTC	CASSGQDQYGYTF
TRBV11-3	-	few	TRBJ2-3	TGTGCCAGCGGATCCCAGGGCCCAGATACGCAGTATTTT	CASGSQGPDTQYF
TRBV28	TRBD1	-	TRBJ2-7	TGTGCCAGCAGTTTATCCCAGGGGGACGAGCAGTACTTC	CASSLSQGDEQYF
TRBV19	TRBD2	-	TRBJ2-5	TGTGCCAGTAGCCCCGGGAGGGAGGCGGAGACCCAGTACTTC	CASSPGREAETQYF
TRBV5-1	TRBD1	-	TRBJ1-2	TGCGCCAGCAGCTCCGGGACAGGGGGAAACTATGGCTACACCTTC	CASSSGTGGNYGYTF
TRBV3-1/TRBV3-2	-	-	TRBJ2-1	TGTGCCAGCAGCCAAGATCGTGCAGTAGGGGGTAATGAGCAGTTCTTC	CASSQDRAVGGNEQFF
TRBV12-3/TRBV12-4	TRBD2	-	TRBJ2-1	TGTGCCAGCAGTGGACTAGCAGACAATGAGCAGTTCTTC	CASSGLADNEQFF
TRBV30	-	-	TRBJ1-3	TGTGCCTGGAGTGTACTAGGTAGCTCTGGAAACACCATATATTTT	CAWSVLGSSGNTIYF
TRBV11-3	TRBD2	-	TRBJ2-7	TGTGCCAGCAGCTTCGGGAGGGCCTCCTACGAGCAGTACTTC	CASSFGRASYEQYF
TRBV4-3	-	-	TRBJ1-4	TGCGCCAGCAGCCAAGAATACCGGGCAGGGTTCGAAAAACTGTTTTTT	CASSQEYRAGFEKLFF
TRBV2	TRBD1	-	TRBJ1-2	TGTGCCAGCAGGGAGACAGGGCTGGCTAACTATGGCTACACCTTC	CASRETGLANYGYTF
TRBV19	-	-	TRBJ1-6	TGTGCCAGTAGTATCTATCGGAATTCACCCCTCCACTTT	CASSIYRNSPLHF
TRBV9	-	once	TRBJ1-1	TGTGCCAGCAGCCCACCAGGCAGCACTGAAGCTTTCTTT	CASSPPGSTEAFF
TRBV4-1	TRBD2	-	TRBJ2-3	TGCGCCAGCAGCCAAGAGGAACTAGCGGTTGGGACCATGAATACGCAGTATTTT	CASSQEELAVGTMNTQYF
TRBV24-1	TRBD1	-	TRBJ1-1	TGTGCCACCAGTGATTTAGAGGGGGCGAACACTGAAGCTTTCTTT	CATSDLEGANTEAFF
TRBV11-3	-	-	TRBJ2-7	TGTGCCAGCAGCCCCCGGTGGGCTTCCGAGCAGTACTTC	CASSPRWASEQYF
TRBV24-1	-	few	TRBJ1-2	TGTGCCACCAGTGACCGGGTAGTGTCTGGCTACACCTTC	CATSDRVVSGYTF